This paragraph reports one T cell receptor (beta chain). Its antigen is not known. The sample is drawn from a study of CD8 T cells in Susac syndrome. Study-wide background: Treatment status at blood draw for the Susac syndrome patients was therapy-naive, corticosteroids, or intravenous immunoglobulin alone.

Germline values: CDR1 DFQATT, CDR2 SNEGSKA (reference sequence). Trimming cost V 4 bases and J 4 bases, with 13 bases left between them. CDR3 size: 13 residues. Random-hexamer reverse transcription was applied to roughly 0.45 to 1 ug RNA. Amplification of TCR beta CDR3 by immunoSEQ multiplex PCR spanned 54 Vbeta and 13 Jbeta. From the immunoSEQ multiplex PCR reads, TCRdb called clonotypes with MiXCR, one entry per CDR3 protein. The sample yields 71,000 or so distinct CDR3 sequences, 93% seen once. Overall study results and limits: An acknowledgment was made by the study that its TCR sequencing and HLA analysis involved relatively few individuals.

CD8+ and CD4+ T cells were negatively isolated; TEMRA cells were FACS-enriched. The chain has TRBV20-1 and TRBJ2-5; D perhaps matches TRBD1 (5 bases). The sequence derives from a human donor with Susac syndrome. The sample taken for sequencing was CD4+ T cells from PBMCs. The CDR3 DNA follows: TGCAGTGCTACCGACAGTGGTGGAGAGACCCAGTACTTC. Translating it yields CSATDSGGETQYF.